This TCR beta chain was retrieved from a study of Ad26.COV2.S vaccination and SARS-CoV-2 variants. Trimming left V 0 bases short and J 0 bases short, with 6 bases between. From germline, CDR1 is SGHRS and CDR2 YFSETQ. The CDR3 is made up of 15 amino acids. Only in-frame clones appear in the TCRdb table, and some are missing; sequencing was by immunoSEQ multiplex PCR. Found here are around 300,000 clones, 80% to 90% of them singletons; the top ten hold about 10%. Treatment denoted: around 19 received Ad26.COV2.S at low or high dose, single or two shots; 5 received placebo; per-sample allocation not given. Sampling occurred on day 63 after the first vaccine or placebo injection. Recruitment in Boston yielded a donor of adult age, 18-55 years.

This receptor was taken from a person aged 18 to 65 who received the Ad26.COV2.S COVID-19 vaccine or a placebo. J is TRBJ1-4 and V is TRBV5-1, with D hard to call. Sample: peripheral blood, taken in a trial of Ad26.COV2.S vaccine versus placebo. The CDR3 sequence: CASSLDGATNEKLFF. In nucleotides, the CDR3 is TGCGCCAGCAGCTTGGACGGCGCAACTAATGAAAAACTGTTTTTT.